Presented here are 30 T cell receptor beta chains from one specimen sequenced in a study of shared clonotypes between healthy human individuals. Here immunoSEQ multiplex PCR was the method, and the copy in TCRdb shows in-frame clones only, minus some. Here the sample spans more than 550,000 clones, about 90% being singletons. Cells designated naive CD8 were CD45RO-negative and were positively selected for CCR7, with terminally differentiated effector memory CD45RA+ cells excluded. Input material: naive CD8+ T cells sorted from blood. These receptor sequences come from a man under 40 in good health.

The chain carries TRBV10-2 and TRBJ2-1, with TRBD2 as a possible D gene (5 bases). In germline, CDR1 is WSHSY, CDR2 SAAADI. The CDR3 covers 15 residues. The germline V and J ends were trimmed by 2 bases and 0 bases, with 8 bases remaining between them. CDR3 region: CASSETGISYNEQFF. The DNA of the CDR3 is TGCGCCAGCAGTGAGACCGGGATCTCCTACAATGAGCAGTTCTTC.

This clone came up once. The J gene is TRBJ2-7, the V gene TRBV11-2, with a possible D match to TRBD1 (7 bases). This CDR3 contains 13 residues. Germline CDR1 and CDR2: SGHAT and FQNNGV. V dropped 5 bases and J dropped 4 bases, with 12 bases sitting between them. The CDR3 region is CASSPTGRYEQYF. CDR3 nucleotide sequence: TGTGCCAGCAGCCCGACAGGGAGGTACGAGCAGTACTTC.

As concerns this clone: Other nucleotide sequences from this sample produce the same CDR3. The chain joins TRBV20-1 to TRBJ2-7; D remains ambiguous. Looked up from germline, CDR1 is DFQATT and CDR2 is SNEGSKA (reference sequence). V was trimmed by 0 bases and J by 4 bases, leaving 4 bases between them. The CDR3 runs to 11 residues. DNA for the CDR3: TGCAGTGCTAGAGATAATTACGAGCAGTACTTC. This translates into CSARDNYEQYF.

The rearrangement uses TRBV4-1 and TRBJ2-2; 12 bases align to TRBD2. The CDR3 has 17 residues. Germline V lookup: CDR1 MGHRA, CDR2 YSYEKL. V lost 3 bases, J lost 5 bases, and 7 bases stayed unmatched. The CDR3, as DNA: TGCGCCAGCAGCCAGGACCCCGGGACTAGCGGGACCGGGGAGCTGTTTTTT. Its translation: CASSQDPGTSGTGELFF.

CDR3 region: CASSQTTGERRETQYF. Written as DNA, the CDR3 is TGTGCCAGCAGTCAGACGACAGGGGAGAGGAGAGAGACCCAGTACTTC. The V call is TRBV7-9, the J call TRBJ2-5; 8 nucleotides match TRBD1. The CDR3 runs to 16 residues. The trim removed 6 bases at V and 4 bases at J, leaving 13 bases unmatched. CDR1 is SEHNR and CDR2 is FQNEAQ in the germline V gene (reference sequence).

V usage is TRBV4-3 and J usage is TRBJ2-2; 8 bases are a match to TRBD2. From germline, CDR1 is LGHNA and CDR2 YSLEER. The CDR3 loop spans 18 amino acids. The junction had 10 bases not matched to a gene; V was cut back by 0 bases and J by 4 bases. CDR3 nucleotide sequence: TGCGCCAGCAGCCAAGATTGGGGTAGCGGGATCAGCACCGGGGAGCTGTTTTTT. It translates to CASSQDWGSGISTGELFF.

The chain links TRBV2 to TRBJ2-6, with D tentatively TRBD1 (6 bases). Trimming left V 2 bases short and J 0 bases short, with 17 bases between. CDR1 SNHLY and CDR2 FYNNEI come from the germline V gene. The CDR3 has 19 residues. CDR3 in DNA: TGTGCCAGCAGTGAATTATCGCAGGACAGTTACTCTGGGGCCAACGTCCTGACTTTC. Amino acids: CASSELSQDSYSGANVLTF.

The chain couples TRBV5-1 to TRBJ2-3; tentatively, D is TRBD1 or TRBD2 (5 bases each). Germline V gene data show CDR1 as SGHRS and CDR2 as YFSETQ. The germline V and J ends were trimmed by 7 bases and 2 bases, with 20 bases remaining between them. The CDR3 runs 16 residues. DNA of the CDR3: TGCGCCAGCCGCTATATGGGGGAGAGTCTCACAGATACGCAGTATTTT. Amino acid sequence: CASRYMGESLTDTQYF.

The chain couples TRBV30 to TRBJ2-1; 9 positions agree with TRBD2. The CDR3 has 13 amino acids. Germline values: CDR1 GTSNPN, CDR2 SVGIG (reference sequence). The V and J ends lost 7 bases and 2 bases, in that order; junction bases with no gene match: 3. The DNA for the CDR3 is TGTGCCTTGTGGACTAGCGCCTACAATGAGCAGTTCTTC. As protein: CALWTSAYNEQFF.

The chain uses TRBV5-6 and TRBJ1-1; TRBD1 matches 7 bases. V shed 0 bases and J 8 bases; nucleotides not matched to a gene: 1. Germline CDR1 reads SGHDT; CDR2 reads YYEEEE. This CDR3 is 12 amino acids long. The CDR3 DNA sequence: TGTGCCAGCAGCTTGGGGGACAGCGAAGCTTTCTTT. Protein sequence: CASSLGDSEAFF.

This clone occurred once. CDR3 DNA: TGTGCCAGCAGCTTAGTCTCCGGCCGAGCAGATACGCAGTATTTT. Translating it yields CASSLVSGRADTQYF. This sequence joins TRBV11-3 and TRBJ2-3; D not resolved. CDR1 SGHNT and CDR2 YENEEA come from the germline V gene. V lost 1 base and J lost 4, with 12 bases in between. This CDR3 spans 15 amino acids.

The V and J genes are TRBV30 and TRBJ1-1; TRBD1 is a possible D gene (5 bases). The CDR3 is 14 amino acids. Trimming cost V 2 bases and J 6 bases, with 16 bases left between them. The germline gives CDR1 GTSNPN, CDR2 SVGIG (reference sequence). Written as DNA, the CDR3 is TGTGCCTGGAGTACCGGGACTTGGGTTCCTGAAGCTTTCTTT. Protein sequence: CAWSTGTWVPEAFF.

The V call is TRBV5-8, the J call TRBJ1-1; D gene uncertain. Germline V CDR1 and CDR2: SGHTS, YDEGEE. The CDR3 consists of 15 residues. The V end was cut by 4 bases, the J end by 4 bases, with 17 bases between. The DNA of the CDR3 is TGTGCCAGCAGCGCAGATCATGGAATGGTCACTGAAGCTTTCTTT. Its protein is CASSADHGMVTEAFF.

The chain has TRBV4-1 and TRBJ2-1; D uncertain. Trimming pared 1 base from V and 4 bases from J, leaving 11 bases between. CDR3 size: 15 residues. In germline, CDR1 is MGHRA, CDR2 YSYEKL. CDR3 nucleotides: TGCGCCAGCAGCCAAGGGCAGGAAGGGTACAATGAGCAGTTCTTC. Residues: CASSQGQEGYNEQFF.

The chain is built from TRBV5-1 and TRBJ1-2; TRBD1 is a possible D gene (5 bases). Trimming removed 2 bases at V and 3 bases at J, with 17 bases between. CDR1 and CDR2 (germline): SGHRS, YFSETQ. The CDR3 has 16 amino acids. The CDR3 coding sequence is TGCGCCAGCAGCTTTATGGGGACCGCGACAGACTATGGCTACACCTTC. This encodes CASSFMGTATDYGYTF.

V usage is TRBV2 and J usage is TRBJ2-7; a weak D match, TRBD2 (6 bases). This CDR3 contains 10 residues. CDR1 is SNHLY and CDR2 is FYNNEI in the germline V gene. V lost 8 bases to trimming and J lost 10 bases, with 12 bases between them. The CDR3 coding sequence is TGTGCCAGCGGGGGGAGGTTCCAGTACTTC. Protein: CASGGRFQYF.

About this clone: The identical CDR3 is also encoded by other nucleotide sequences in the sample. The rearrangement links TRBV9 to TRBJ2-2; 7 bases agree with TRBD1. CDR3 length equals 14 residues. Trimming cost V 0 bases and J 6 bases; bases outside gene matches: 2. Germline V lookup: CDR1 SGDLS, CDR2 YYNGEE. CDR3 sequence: CASSVGQGAGELFF. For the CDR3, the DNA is TGTGCCAGCAGCGTAGGCCAGGGGGCCGGGGAGCTGTTTTTT.

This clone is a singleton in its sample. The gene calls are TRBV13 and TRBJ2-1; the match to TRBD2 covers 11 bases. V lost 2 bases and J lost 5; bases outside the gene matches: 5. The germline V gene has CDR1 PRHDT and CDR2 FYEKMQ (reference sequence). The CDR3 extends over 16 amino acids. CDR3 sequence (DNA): TGTGCCAGCAGCTTAATGGCTAGCGGGAGGCACAATGAGCAGTTCTTC. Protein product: CASSLMASGRHNEQFF.

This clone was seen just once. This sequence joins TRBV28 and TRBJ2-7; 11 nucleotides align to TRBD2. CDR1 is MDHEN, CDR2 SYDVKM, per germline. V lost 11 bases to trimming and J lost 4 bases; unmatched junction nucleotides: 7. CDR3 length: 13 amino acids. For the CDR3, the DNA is TGTGCCGGCGGCACTAGCGGGAGTTACGAGCAGTACTTC. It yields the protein CAGGTSGSYEQYF. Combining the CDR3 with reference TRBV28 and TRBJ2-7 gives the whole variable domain DVKVTQSSRYLVKRTGEKVFLECVQDMDHENMFWYRQDPGLGLRLIYFSYDVKMKEKGDIPEGYSVSREKKERFSLILESASTNQTSMYLCAGGTSGSYEQYFGPGTRLTVT.

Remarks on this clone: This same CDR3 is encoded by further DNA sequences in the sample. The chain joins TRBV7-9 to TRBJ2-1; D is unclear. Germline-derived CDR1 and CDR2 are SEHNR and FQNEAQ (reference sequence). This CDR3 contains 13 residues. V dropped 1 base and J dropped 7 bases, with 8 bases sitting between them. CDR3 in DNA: TGTGCCAGCAGCTTAGGGGTTGGAAATGAGCAGTTCTTC. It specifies CASSLGVGNEQFF.

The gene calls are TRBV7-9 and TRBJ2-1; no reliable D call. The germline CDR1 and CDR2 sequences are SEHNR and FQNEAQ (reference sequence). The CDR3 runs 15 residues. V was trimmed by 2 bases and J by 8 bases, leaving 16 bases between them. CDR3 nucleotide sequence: TGTGCCAGCAGCTTATCCTCGGACGGCGGCCATGAGCAGTTCTTC. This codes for CASSLSSDGGHEQFF.

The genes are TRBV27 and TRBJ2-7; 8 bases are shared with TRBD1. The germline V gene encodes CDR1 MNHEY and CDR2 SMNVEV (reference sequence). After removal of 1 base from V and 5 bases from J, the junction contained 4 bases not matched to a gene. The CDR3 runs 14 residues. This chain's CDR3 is CASSLLSGGDEQYF. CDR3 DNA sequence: TGTGCCAGCAGTTTATTGTCAGGGGGCGACGAGCAGTACTTC.

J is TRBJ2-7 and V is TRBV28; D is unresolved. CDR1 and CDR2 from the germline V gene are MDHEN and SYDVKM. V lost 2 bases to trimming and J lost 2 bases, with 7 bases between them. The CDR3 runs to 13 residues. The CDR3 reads CASSLNPAYEQYF. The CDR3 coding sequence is TGTGCCAGCAGTTTAAATCCAGCCTACGAGCAGTACTTC. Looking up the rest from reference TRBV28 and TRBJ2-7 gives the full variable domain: DVKVTQSSRYLVKRTGEKVFLECVQDMDHENMFWYRQDPGLGLRLIYFSYDVKMKEKGDIPEGYSVSREKKERFSLILESASTNQTSMYLCASSLNPAYEQYFGPGTRLTVT.

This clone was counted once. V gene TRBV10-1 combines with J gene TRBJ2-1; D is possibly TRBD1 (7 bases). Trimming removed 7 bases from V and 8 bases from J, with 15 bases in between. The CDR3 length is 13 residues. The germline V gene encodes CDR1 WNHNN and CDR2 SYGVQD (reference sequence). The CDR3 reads CASTRSRGDEQFF. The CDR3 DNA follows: TGCGCCAGCACCCGATCCAGGGGGGATGAGCAGTTCTTC.

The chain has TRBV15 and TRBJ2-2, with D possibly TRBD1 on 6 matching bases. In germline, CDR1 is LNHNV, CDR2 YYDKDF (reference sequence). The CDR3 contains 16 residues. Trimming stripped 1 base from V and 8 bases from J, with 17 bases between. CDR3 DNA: TGTGCCACCAGCAGAGTCCAGACAGGCGGGCGGGGGGAGCTGTTTTTT. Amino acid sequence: CATSRVQTGGRGELFF.

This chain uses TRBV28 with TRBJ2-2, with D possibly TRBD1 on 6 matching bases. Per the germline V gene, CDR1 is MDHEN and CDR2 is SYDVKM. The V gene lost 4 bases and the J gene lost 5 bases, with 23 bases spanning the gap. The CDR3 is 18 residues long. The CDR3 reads CASSSRILIGGKTGELFF. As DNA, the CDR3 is TGTGCCAGCAGTTCCAGGATCCTAATAGGGGGAAAGACCGGGGAGCTGTTTTTT.

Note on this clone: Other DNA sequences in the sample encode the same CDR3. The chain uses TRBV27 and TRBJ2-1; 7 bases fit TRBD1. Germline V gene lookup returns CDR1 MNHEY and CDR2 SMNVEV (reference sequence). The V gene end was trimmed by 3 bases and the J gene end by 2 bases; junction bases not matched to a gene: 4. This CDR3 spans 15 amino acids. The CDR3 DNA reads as TGTGCCAGCAGTTTGGGGACAGCCCCCTACAATGAGCAGTTCTTC. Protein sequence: CASSLGTAPYNEQFF.

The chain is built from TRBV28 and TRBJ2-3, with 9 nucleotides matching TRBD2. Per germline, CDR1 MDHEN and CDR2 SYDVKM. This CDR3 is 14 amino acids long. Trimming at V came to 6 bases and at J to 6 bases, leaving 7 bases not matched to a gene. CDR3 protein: CASRREGWADTQYF. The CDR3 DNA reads TGTGCCAGCAGGCGGGAGGGTTGGGCGGATACGCAGTATTTT.

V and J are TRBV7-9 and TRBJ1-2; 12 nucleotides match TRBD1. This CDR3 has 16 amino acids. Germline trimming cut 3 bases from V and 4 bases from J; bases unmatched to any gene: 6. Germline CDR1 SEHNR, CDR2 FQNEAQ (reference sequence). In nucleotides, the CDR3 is TGTGCCAGCAGCTTGGCGGGACAGGGGGCCTTCTATGGCTACACCTTC. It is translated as CASSLAGQGAFYGYTF.

The CDR3 protein is CASSPLDRGTYEQYF. Written as DNA, the CDR3 is TGTGCCAGCTCACCATTGGACAGGGGAACCTACGAGCAGTACTTC. The chain links TRBV18 to TRBJ2-7; TRBD1 aligns across 9 bases. The germline gives CDR1 KGHSH, CDR2 LQKENI. J lost 2 bases, V lost 2 bases, and 4 bases had no gene match. This CDR3 contains 15 residues.